This entry describes one T cell receptor beta chain. These data originate in a study of shared clonotypes between healthy human individuals. Clones were sequenced by immunoSEQ multiplex PCR, and TCRdb holds only the in-frame ones, with some missing. The data contain about a million clones, about three quarters of them singletons. Deletions cut 5 bases from V and 5 bases from J, with 30 bases between. CDR3 length equals 20 residues. CDR1 and CDR2 from the germline V gene are WNHNN and SYGVQD (reference sequence). The rearrangement joins TRBV10-1 to TRBJ2-2; D is perhaps TRBD1 (8 bases). This clonotype originated in a man aged 18 to 29 in good health. The sample taken for sequencing was memory CD4+ T cells sorted from blood. Subset reported: CD45RA-negative fraction. The CDR3 is CASSPGQAIPGLKVTGELFF. In nucleotides, the CDR3 is TGCGCCAGCAGTCCGGGACAGGCTATACCGGGACTAAAAGTTACCGGGGAGCTGTTTTTT.